The present entry profiles one T cell receptor beta chain with its context. The CDR3 end falls 3 residues outside the read, so it is completed with the germline J gene. This entry is derived from a study of Tregs in tolerant kidney transplant recipients. Germline V gene sequence: CDR1 SGHAT, CDR2 FQNNGV. This CDR3 contains 15 residues. Produced via immunoSEQ multiplex PCR; TCRdb's table is partial and in-frame only. Its clone listing holds some 31,000 clones. Unstimulated regulatory T cells (CD4+CD25+CD127-), CD4+CD25- non-regulatory cells, CD4 and CD8 cells were FACS-sorted from thawed PBMCs. The material sequenced was CD8+ T cells from blood, taken before the transplant. The chain carries TRBV11-2 and TRBJ2-3; TRBD2 matches 13 bases. This clonotype originated in a human donor who received a combined kidney and bone marrow transplant. CDR3 DNA, as far as it was read: TGTGCCAGCAGCCAAACTAGCGGGGGGGTCCGGGCG. It encodes CASSQTSGGVRA. The entire CDR3 protein is CASSQTSGGVRAQYF. Using reference TRBV11-2 and TRBJ2-3 for the parts outside the CDR3, the full variable domain is EAGVAQSPRYKIIEKRQSVAFWCNPISGHATLYWYQQILGQGPKLLIQFQNNGVVDDSQLPKDRFSAERLKGVDSTLKIQPAKLEDSAVYLCASSQTSGGVRAQYFGPGTRLTVL.